One and the same sample provided the 6 T cell receptor beta chains below, sequenced in a study of tumor-infiltrating lymphocytes in primary liver carcinoma. The source of the blood RNA was unsorted whole blood, and germline DNA was extracted as well. With 500 ng total RNA as template and a constant-region primer, TCR beta cDNA was made. Three-round nested multiplex PCR performed with slightly modified ARM-PCR produced the TCR beta libraries. Primers for the first two PCR rounds were TRBV1-TRBV30 forward primers and a C-beta reverse primer (about 9 cycles per round). TCRdb analysed the multiplex PCR reads with MiXCR anew, one entry per CDR3 protein. This sample yields about 210,000 distinct CDR3 sequences, of which less than 75% are seen a single time; roughly 7% belongs to the top ten. Material for sequencing was peripheral blood. These receptors were taken from a woman aged 60-70 years with primary liver carcinoma and hepatitis B virus infection.

There are a few counts of this clonotype. V gene TRBV7-9 combines with J gene TRBJ2-1; 12 nucleotides agree with TRBD2. Germline V gives CDR1 SEHNR, CDR2 FQNEAQ (reference sequence). This CDR3 is built from 19 residues. V was pared by 5 bases and J by 0 bases, with 11 bases of the junction left unmatched. CDR3 residues: CASSPRTSGMLSSYNEQFF. CDR3 nucleotide sequence: TGTGCCAGCAGCCCAAGGACTAGCGGGATGCTGAGCTCCTACAATGAGCAGTTCTTC.

This clonotype was picked up one time. The chain carries TRBV29-1 and TRBJ2-2, with a possible D match to TRBD1 (5 bases). The CDR3 extends over 10 amino acids. Germline assignment: CDR1 SQVTM and CDR2 ANQGSEA. Written as DNA, the CDR3 is TGCGGGGCATACACCGGGGAGCTGTTTTTT. This encodes CGAYTGELFF.

This clonotype was counted only a few times. The chain combines TRBV5-1 with TRBJ2-7; either TRBD1 or TRBD2 may supply D (6 bases each). V was pared by 3 bases and J by 4 bases, with 14 bases between. CDR3 length: 14 residues. Germline-derived CDR1 and CDR2 are SGHRS and YFSETQ. The chain's CDR3 is CASSSEGGKYEQYF. The CDR3 bases are TGCGCCAGCAGCTCAGAAGGGGGGAAGTACGAGCAGTACTTC.

This clonotype was observed a few times. V gene TRBV7-8 combines with J gene TRBJ2-7; D is possibly TRBD2 (5 bases). The CDR3 contains 18 residues. Per germline, CDR1 SGHVS and CDR2 FQNEAQ. Between the trimmed V and J ends, which lost 2 bases and 5 bases, there was a span of 25 bases. CDR3 sequence reads: CASSLSTSRGSGGDEQYF. Here the CDR3 DNA reads TGTGCCAGCAGCTTAAGCACCTCCCGGGGTTCCGGTGGTGACGAGCAGTACTTC.

Of note for this clonotype: A much larger clonotype is one base distant, so this may be a read error. The gene calls are TRBV10-3 and TRBJ2-3; D may correspond to TRBD1 or TRBD2 (7 bases each). Per germline, CDR1 ENHRY and CDR2 SYGVKD. The CDR3 loop spans 13 amino acids. The CDR3 spells CGIRGEGLNTQYF. Written as DNA, the CDR3 is TGTGGCATCAGGGGGGAGGGCCTGAATACGCAGTATTTT.

For this clonotype: One end of the junction fails to match germline, which may point to a read error. The V and J genes are TRBV4-2 and TRBJ2-1; 8 nucleotides align to TRBD2. This CDR3 has 15 amino acids. Germline V gene data show CDR1 as LGHNA and CDR2 as YNFKEQ. This chain's CDR3 is CANSQDRTSRNEKFF. CDR3 nucleotide sequence: TGTGCCAACAGCCAAGATAGGACTAGCCGCAATGAGAAGTTCTTC.